This T cell receptor beta chain was retrieved from a study of early T cells in non-severe SARS-CoV-2 infection. Turning to the study itself: Sequencing of bulk RNA from unsorted whole blood was done, without chain pairing.

This clonotype was picked up many times. Its specificity is unknown. The V gene's germline CDR1 is SQVTM and CDR2 ANQGSEA. The CDR3 runs 15 residues. V shed 0 bases and J shed 1 base, with 12 bases lying between them. General study findings and limits: Reliance on VDJdb matching favored anti-spike CD8 responses; private and CD4 specificities were missed.

Each cDNA molecule carried a unique molecular identifier. TCRdb recomputed calls from the 5' RACE reads with MiXCR, one row per CDR3 protein. The sample holds approximately 75,000 distinct CDR3 sequences, 3.5% to 6% seen once. The V call is TRBV29-1, the J call TRBJ2-5; possible D gene TRBD2, 6 bases. This clonotype was sampled from an adult who was a healthcare worker with PCR-confirmed SARS-CoV-2 infection or an uninfected control (not recorded which). The donor label of this sample is uncertain. This specimen consisted of whole blood, obtained at baseline. The CDR3 here is CSVEEGAGGQETQYF. The CDR3 nucleotides read TGCAGCGTTGAAGAAGGGGCCGGGGGCCAAGAGACCCAGTACTTC.